What follows are 23 T cell receptor beta chains derived from one specimen sequenced in a study of blood T cells in healthy people across ages. Alongside a J-beta primer mix, a sample-barcoded 5' primer served in a second PCR lasting about 7 to 11 cycles. TCRdb called the 5' RACE reads again in MiXCR, with one record for every CDR3 protein. The sample shows hundreds of thousands of distinct CDR3 sequences, 49% of them seen only once. The specimen sequenced was blood. These receptor sequences come from a woman in her sixties or seventies in good health.

Turning to this clonotype: A read error may be the cause here, since a much bigger clone is one base away. The V and J genes are TRBV4-3 and TRBJ1-6; tentative D call: TRBD1 (5 bases). Trimming cost V 3 bases and J 10 bases, with 10 bases left between them. The CDR3 length is 13 residues. Looked up from germline, CDR1 is LGHNA and CDR2 is YSLEER. CDR3 loop: CASSQGRKSPLHF. As DNA, the CDR3 is TGCGCCAGCAGCCAGGGACGAAAGTCACCCCTCCACTTT.

The chain uses TRBV28 and TRBJ2-7, with D possibly being TRBD1 or TRBD2 (5 bases each). CDR3 length: 13 residues. Germline V gene lookup returns CDR1 MDHEN and CDR2 SYDVKM. The V end lost 7 bases, the J end lost 0 bases, and 10 bases lay between the germline ends. CDR3 DNA: TGTGCCAGCACTGGGGGACCCTCCTACGAGCAGTACTTC. Translation: CASTGGPSYEQYF. Full variable domain (outside the CDR3, taken from reference TRBV28 and TRBJ2-7): DVKVTQSSRYLVKRTGEKVFLECVQDMDHENMFWYRQDPGLGLRLIYFSYDVKMKEKGDIPEGYSVSREKKERFSLILESASTNQTSMYLCASTGGPSYEQYFGPGTRLTVT.

The rearrangement joins TRBV5-5 to TRBJ2-7; D unclear. V lost 5 bases and J 3 bases, leaving 15 bases between the germline ends. The CDR3 runs 14 residues. From germline, CDR1 is SGHKS and CDR2 YYEKEE (reference sequence). The CDR3 sequence: CASSFDGFRYEQYF. The CDR3 nucleotides are TGTGCCAGCAGTTTTGACGGGTTTCGCTACGAGCAGTACTTC.

CDR3 protein: CASSGGQAQLGLAGVLGDTQYF. For the CDR3, the DNA is TGTGCCAGCAGTGGGGGACAGGCGCAGTTGGGACTAGCGGGAGTGTTAGGAGATACGCAGTATTTT. The rearrangement joins TRBV6-1 to TRBJ2-3; 14 bases fit TRBD2. The CDR3 is 22 residues long. Unmatched junction bases numbered 23, after V lost 4 bases and J lost 5 bases. Germline V gene sequence: CDR1 MNHNS, CDR2 SASEGT.

The gene calls are TRBV5-1 and TRBJ2-1; 9 nucleotides line up with TRBD1. With V trimmed by 4 bases and J by 7 bases, 12 bases remained unmatched. Germline CDR1 reads SGHRS; CDR2 reads YFSETQ. The CDR3 has 16 amino acids. The CDR3 sequence: CASSLGWTGVSNEQFF. CDR3 DNA: TGCGCCAGCAGCCTAGGGTGGACAGGGGTTTCAAATGAGCAGTTCTTC.

The chain couples TRBV7-2 to TRBJ2-7, with 9 bases fitting TRBD1. Trimming cost V 2 bases and J 4 bases; bases outside gene matches: 9. The length of the CDR3 is 16 residues. Germline V CDR1 and CDR2: SGHTA, FQGNSA. In nucleotides, the CDR3 is TGTGCCAGCAGCTTAAATTCCCCGGGACAGGGATACGAGCAGTACTTC. Translation gives CASSLNSPGQGYEQYF.

The V call is TRBV27, the J call TRBJ2-1, with D possibly being TRBD2 (5 bases). There are 14 residues in the CDR3. Germline CDR1 MNHEY, CDR2 SMNVEV (reference sequence). Trimming removed 5 bases at V and 8 bases at J, with 16 bases between. The CDR3 DNA is TGTGCCAGCAGTCGGACCGGCGGGTCCTATGAGCAGTTCTTC. Protein sequence: CASSRTGGSYEQFF.

The chain combines TRBV7-2 with TRBJ2-7; TRBD2 matches at 11 bases. Losses at the gene ends were 6 bases for V and 3 bases for J; bases not matched to a gene: 4. This CDR3 is built from 14 residues. Germline V gene data show CDR1 as SGHTA and CDR2 as FQGNSA. The CDR3, as DNA: TGTGCCAGCAGGATAGCGGGAGGGAACTACGAGCAGTACTTC. Its protein product is CASRIAGGNYEQYF.

The J gene is TRBJ2-4, the V gene TRBV28; tentative D call: TRBD2 (6 bases). The CDR3 runs to 16 residues. V was cut by 5 bases and J by 1 base, with 15 bases left in between. CDR1 and CDR2 (germline): MDHEN, SYDVKM. The CDR3 region is CASSPTSFGAKNIQYF. In DNA form, the CDR3 reads TGTGCCAGCAGTCCTACTAGCTTCGGGGCCAAAAACATTCAGTACTTC.

The rearrangement joins TRBV13 to TRBJ1-2; D is ambiguous. This CDR3 has 13 residues. V was shortened by 5 bases and J by 2 bases, with 9 bases between the two germline ends. CDR1 and CDR2 from the germline V gene are PRHDT and FYEKMQ (reference sequence). The CDR3 sequence: CASSAQPNYGYTF. In DNA form, the CDR3 reads TGTGCCAGCAGCGCCCAGCCAAACTATGGCTACACCTTC.

This clonotype has more than one count but fewer than ten. The chain combines TRBV10-3 with TRBJ2-5, with D unresolved. The CDR3 contains 12 residues. CDR1 and CDR2 (germline): ENHRY, SYGVKD. V was cut by 4 bases and J by 0 bases, with 3 bases left in between. The CDR3 DNA reads as TGTGCCATCAGTGGCAACCAAGAGACCCAGTACTTC. This sequence encodes CAISGNQETQYF.

This sequence joins TRBV28 and TRBJ1-6; maybe TRBD1 (5 bases). Germline CDR1 MDHEN, CDR2 SYDVKM. The CDR3 loop spans 12 amino acids. CDR3 residues: CGGGRPNSPLHF. CDR3 nucleotide sequence: TGTGGGGGGGGGAGGCCTAATTCACCCCTCCACTTT. The entire variable domain, with the rest obtained from reference TRBV28 and TRBJ1-6, is as follows: DVKVTQSSRYLVKRTGEKVFLECVQDMDHENMFWYRQDPGLGLRLIYFSYDVKMKEKGDIPEGYSVSREKKERFSLILESASTNQTSMYLCGGGRPNSPLHFGNGTRLTVT.

This clonotype was counted only a few times. A clone one base away is much larger, so this may be a read error. The chain links TRBV6-4 to TRBJ2-5, with a weak D call TRBD2 (6 bases). This CDR3 is built from 16 residues. Per the germline V gene, CDR1 is MRHNA and CDR2 is SNTAGT. The V end lost 6 bases, the J end lost 1 base, and 18 bases lay between the germline ends. Here the CDR3 DNA reads TGTGCCAGCAGCAACGGGGGACGAGCAGTCCAAGAGACCCAGTACTTC. This codes for CASSNGGRAVQETQYF.

The chain employs TRBV20-1 and TRBJ2-1; the match to TRBD2 covers 12 bases. Germline CDR1 and CDR2: DFQATT and SNEGSKA (reference sequence). The CDR3 totals 16 residues. Trimming removed 6 bases from V and 5 bases from J; junction bases left unmatched: 11. CDR3 amino acids: CSALDPLAGGHNEQFF. In DNA, the CDR3 is TGCAGTGCCCTAGACCCCCTAGCGGGAGGGCACAATGAGCAGTTCTTC.

The chain couples TRBV10-3 to TRBJ2-7; TRBD1 agrees at 11 bases. Unmatched junction bases numbered 7, after V lost 3 bases and J lost 3 bases. CDR1 and CDR2 from the germline V gene are ENHRY and SYGVKD. The CDR3 covers 16 residues. CDR3 residues: CAISETRTGGFYEQYF. Here the CDR3 DNA reads TGTGCCATCAGTGAAACTAGGACAGGGGGCTTCTACGAGCAGTACTTC.

This clonotype was seen a few times. V and J are TRBV27 and TRBJ2-7; 11 bases agree with TRBD2. Unmatched junction bases numbered 9, after V lost 5 bases and J lost 0 bases. This CDR3 is 17 amino acids long. Germline-derived CDR1 and CDR2 are MNHEY and SMNVEV (reference sequence). CDR3 protein: CASSPYRGTSGSYEQYF. CDR3 coding DNA: TGTGCCAGCAGTCCGTATAGAGGGACTAGCGGCTCCTACGAGCAGTACTTC.

The chain recombines TRBV7-2 with TRBJ2-1, with 9 bases lining up with TRBD2. The CDR3 consists of 16 residues. V was pared by 4 bases and J by 1 base, with 5 bases of the junction left unmatched. Germline-derived CDR1 and CDR2 are SGHTA and FQGNSA. The CDR3 DNA sequence: TGTGCCAGCAGCTCTCAAGCGGGAGGATCCTACAATGAGCAGTTCTTC. Translated, it gives CASSSQAGGSYNEQFF.

This chain links TRBV20-1 with TRBJ1-5, with TRBD1 as a possible D gene (6 bases). Trimming removed 5 bases at V and 0 bases at J, with 17 bases between. The CDR3 consists of 16 residues. Looked up from germline, CDR1 is DFQATT and CDR2 is SNEGSKA (reference sequence). For the CDR3, the DNA is TGCAGTGCTTCAGGTTTACAGGGCTATAGCAATCAGCCCCAGCATTTT. Residues: CSASGLQGYSNQPQHF.

The chain couples TRBV5-1 to TRBJ2-1; 7 bases fit TRBD1. The CDR3 totals 11 residues. CDR1 is SGHRS and CDR2 is YFSETQ in the germline V gene. V shed 8 bases, J shed 14 bases, and the junction held 10 bases outside the gene matches. CDR3 loop: CASPQGVWEFF. As DNA, the CDR3 is TGCGCCAGTCCCCAGGGGGTTTGGGAGTTCTTC.

Comment on this clonotype: One end of the junction is discordant with germline, which a read error may explain. CDR3 bases: TGTGCCTGCAGTTTGCGGGGAAGAGACGGTGGGCAGTACTTC. Protein sequence: CACSLRGRDGGQYF. This chain joins TRBV12-3 or TRBV12-4 and TRBJ2-5; D possibly corresponds to TRBD2 (6 bases). The CDR3 is 14 residues long.

This clonotype was seen only a few times. The chain employs TRBV7-3 and TRBJ2-3; 8 bases are shared with TRBD1. The J segment lost 4 bases and the V segment lost 2 bases, leaving 2 bases of the junction unmatched. CDR1 is SGHTA, CDR2 FQGTGA, per germline. CDR3 length: 14 residues. The CDR3 region has the DNA TGTGCCAGCAGCTTATCGGGACAGGCAGATACGCAGTATTTT. Amino acids: CASSLSGQADTQYF.

This clonotype was seen a handful of times. The CDR3 sequence: CSARTSYQETQYF. CDR3 DNA sequence: TGCAGTGCGCGGACAAGCTACCAAGAGACCCAGTACTTC. V and J are TRBV20-1 and TRBJ2-5, with TRBD1 as a possible D gene (5 bases). With 6 bases removed from V and 0 bases from J, the gap between germline ends came to 11 bases. Germline assignment: CDR1 DFQATT and CDR2 SNEGSKA (reference sequence). The CDR3 spans 13 residues.

This sequence joins TRBV28 and TRBJ2-1; no definite D call. CDR3 size: 14 residues. Trimming left V 3 bases short and J 10 bases short, with 16 bases between. Germline V gives CDR1 MDHEN, CDR2 SYDVKM. The CDR3 DNA follows: TGTGCCAGCAGTTTGGGGTCCCTATCCTTCGAGCAGTTCTTC. Translating it yields CASSLGSLSFEQFF.